Below, 32 T cell receptor beta chains from the same sample are listed, as sequenced in a study of T cell clonotyping in hematopoietic cell transplantation. Method: immunoSEQ multiplex PCR; TCRdb's copy keeps in-frame clones and lacks some. Of about 6,800 clones listed, nearly 99% are singletons. The specimen was PBMCs, collected 30 days after allogeneic stem cell transplant. The receptors stem from a male patient aged 60 to 75 who had an allogeneic stem cell transplant from a related donor, so the T cells may come from the graft donor. Some clones in this sample may be carry-over from other donors' samples.

This sequence joins TRBV4-1 and TRBJ2-1, with D hard to call. This CDR3 spans 16 amino acids. Trimming left V 1 base short and J 0 bases short, with 10 bases between. In germline, CDR1 is MGHRA, CDR2 YSYEKL. CDR3 protein: CASSQVDLISYNEQFF. CDR3 nucleotide sequence: TGCGCCAGCAGCCAAGTGGATCTGATCTCCTACAATGAGCAGTTCTTC.

The chain joins TRBV5-4 to TRBJ1-1; tentative D call: TRBD1 (5 bases). From germline, CDR1 is SGHNT and CDR2 YYREEE (reference sequence). The CDR3 length is 14 residues. Trimming left V 0 bases short and J 5 bases short, with 11 bases between. CDR3 nucleotides: TGTGCCAGCAGCTTGGAGGGGATAGGGACTGAAGCTTTCTTT. As protein: CASSLEGIGTEAFF.

The rearrangement joins TRBV28 to TRBJ1-3; D remains unclear. CDR1 is MDHEN and CDR2 is SYDVKM in the germline V gene. The CDR3 runs to 12 residues. V lost 7 bases and J 5 bases, leaving 9 bases between the germline ends. CDR3 amino acids: CASTLGRNTIYF. The CDR3 DNA sequence: TGTGCCAGCACCCTGGGGAGAAACACCATATATTTT.

The chain couples TRBV7-8 to TRBJ1-1; 8 bases fit TRBD1. J lost 1 base, V lost 6 bases, and 4 bases had no gene match. This CDR3 has 14 residues. In germline, CDR1 is SGHVS, CDR2 FQNEAQ. As DNA, the CDR3 is TGTGCCAGCAGTCAGACAGGGGCGAACACTGAAGCTTTCTTT. Translating it yields CASSQTGANTEAFF.

V gene TRBV29-1 combines with J gene TRBJ1-5, with a tentative D call TRBD1 (5 bases). Looked up from germline, CDR1 is SQVTM and CDR2 is ANQGSEA. This CDR3 has 13 amino acids. The V end lost 5 bases, the J end lost 7 bases, and 15 bases lay between the germline ends. CDR3 DNA: TGCAGCGTTTGGGAGGGGCCGGGGCAGCCCCAGCATTTT. It yields the protein CSVWEGPGQPQHF.

In nucleotides, the CDR3 is TGTGCCAGTGCACAGGGTAGCAATCAGCCCCAGCATTTT. Translating gives CASAQGSNQPQHF. This chain connects TRBV2 to TRBJ1-5, with D tentatively TRBD1 (6 bases). The CDR3 extends over 13 amino acids. Germline V CDR1 and CDR2: SNHLY, FYNNEI. V gave up 9 bases and J gave up 0 bases, with 9 bases separating them.

The genes are TRBV6-5 and TRBJ1-3; D call uncertain. CDR1 is MNHEY, CDR2 SVGAGI, per germline. V was trimmed by 4 bases and J by 0 bases, leaving 10 bases between them. CDR3 length: 15 residues. The CDR3, as DNA: TGTGCCAGCAGTTCCGGGAGGAGCTCTGGAAACACCATATATTTT. It codes for CASSSGRSSGNTIYF.

The chain links TRBV7-2 to TRBJ1-2; TRBD1 might be the D (6 bases). Deletions cut 1 base from V and 4 bases from J, with 10 bases between. Looked up from germline, CDR1 is SGHTA and CDR2 is FQGNSA. The CDR3 contains 14 residues. CDR3 sequence: CASSLGQVFYGYTF. In DNA form, the CDR3 reads TGTGCCAGCAGCTTAGGACAGGTTTTCTATGGCTACACCTTC. Drawing the rest from reference TRBV7-2 and TRBJ1-2, the complete variable domain is GAGVSQSPSNKVTEKGKDVELRCDPISGHTALYWYRQSLGQGLEFLIYFQGNSAPDKSGLPSDRFSAERTGGSVSTLTIQRTQQEDSAVYLCASSLGQVFYGYTFGSGTRLTVV.

This clone appeared a single time. The chain couples TRBV7-9 to TRBJ2-7; possibly TRBD1 for D (6 bases). The ends were cut back, 5 bases at V and 3 bases at J, with 14 bases in the middle. CDR3 size: 14 residues. Germline CDR1 is SEHNR and CDR2 is FQNEAQ (reference sequence). The CDR3 loop is CASSHIRDNYEQYF. The CDR3 DNA reads as TGTGCCAGCAGCCACATCCGGGACAACTACGAGCAGTACTTC.

The gene calls are TRBV6-1 and TRBJ2-5, with TRBD1 identical over 7 bases. Germline V gene sequence: CDR1 MNHNS, CDR2 SASEGT. Trimming cost V 5 bases and J 0 bases; bases outside gene matches: 3. This CDR3 is built from 14 residues. CDR3 residues: CASSIDRDQETQYF. The CDR3 DNA reads as TGTGCCAGCAGTATCGACAGGGACCAAGAGACCCAGTACTTC.

The rearrangement uses TRBV7-2 and TRBJ1-1; D is perhaps TRBD1 (6 bases). The CDR3 sequence is 12 residues long. The V and J ends lost 2 bases and 8 bases respectively, with 9 bases between them. Looked up from germline, CDR1 is SGHTA and CDR2 is FQGNSA. CDR3 in amino acids: CASSLYGTEAFF. In DNA, the CDR3 is TGTGCCAGCAGCTTATATGGGACAGAAGCTTTCTTT.

This chain links TRBV27 with TRBJ2-7; D uncertain. Trimming left V 6 bases short and J 1 base short, with 13 bases between. The CDR3 loop spans 14 amino acids. Germline V gives CDR1 MNHEY, CDR2 SMNVEV (reference sequence). The chain's CDR3 is CASRRVGLSYEQYF. Written as DNA, the CDR3 is TGTGCCAGCAGAAGGGTAGGTTTGTCCTACGAGCAGTACTTC.

This chain joins TRBV7-9 and TRBJ1-1, with TRBD1 matching 7 bases. From germline, CDR1 is SEHNR and CDR2 FQNEAQ (reference sequence). With V trimmed by 4 bases and J by 0 bases, 2 bases remained unmatched. There are 14 residues in the CDR3. Written as DNA, the CDR3 is TGTGCCAGCAGCTGGGACAGTCTGAACACTGAAGCTTTCTTT. Translation gives CASSWDSLNTEAFF.

This chain uses TRBV18 with TRBJ1-1; D is unresolved. The CDR3 loop spans 15 amino acids. V lost 2 bases and J 4 bases, leaving 14 bases between the germline ends. Per the germline V gene, CDR1 is KGHSH and CDR2 is LQKENI. CDR3 nucleotide sequence: TGTGCCAGCTCACCATTGGCGGGCGCGGCCACTGAAGCTTTCTTT. Protein sequence: CASSPLAGAATEAFF.

This chain joins TRBV5-4 and TRBJ1-1; no clear D. This CDR3 comprises 14 residues. Trimming removed 0 bases at V and 6 bases at J, with 12 bases between. Germline CDR1 is SGHNT and CDR2 is YYREEE (reference sequence). The chain's CDR3 is CASSLGGWRAEAFF. CDR3 sequence (DNA): TGTGCCAGCAGCTTGGGTGGGTGGAGGGCTGAAGCTTTCTTT.

The V and J genes are TRBV5-1 and TRBJ1-3; the D gene is possibly TRBD1 (5 bases). Per the germline V gene, CDR1 is SGHRS and CDR2 is YFSETQ. The CDR3 is 17 residues long. The V and J ends lost 0 bases and 0 bases respectively, with 13 bases between them. The CDR3 nucleotides read TGCGCCAGCAGCTTGGGCGGGACTCCAAACTCTGGAAACACCATATATTTT. It codes for CASSLGGTPNSGNTIYF.

This rearrangement joins TRBV6-5 to TRBJ2-1; D possibly corresponds to TRBD1 (6 bases). The length of the CDR3 is 12 residues. The V end lost 6 bases, the J end lost 7 bases, and 10 bases lay between the germline ends. Germline values: CDR1 MNHEY, CDR2 SVGAGI. CDR3 nucleotide sequence: TGTGCCAGCAGGGAGACAGGTAATGAGCAGTTCTTC. Protein product: CASRETGNEQFF.

This rearrangement joins TRBV14 to TRBJ1-3; unclear D gene. Trimming pared 4 bases from V and 4 bases from J, leaving 5 bases between. CDR1 and CDR2 from the germline V gene are SGHDN and FVKESK. There are 12 residues in the CDR3. CDR3 nucleotide sequence: TGTGCCAGCAGCCCGCGGGGAAACACCATATATTTT. It codes for CASSPRGNTIYF. The variable domain in full, with the rest retrieved from reference TRBV14 and TRBJ1-3, is EAGVTQFPSHSVIEKGQTVTLRCDPISGHDNLYWYRRVMGKEIKFLLHFVKESKQDESGMPNNRFLAERTGGTYSTLKVQPAELEDSGVYFCASSPRGNTIYFGEGSWLTVV.

The V gene is TRBV4-3, the J gene TRBJ2-2; a possible D gene is TRBD1 (6 bases). This CDR3 contains 15 residues. Germline values: CDR1 LGHNA, CDR2 YSLEER. V lost 3 bases to trimming and J lost 0 bases, with 8 bases between them. The chain's CDR3 is CASSQDRTNTGELFF. The DNA of the CDR3 is TGCGCCAGCAGCCAGGACAGAACGAACACCGGGGAGCTGTTTTTT.

V usage is TRBV10-2 and J usage is TRBJ1-5; D might be TRBD1 (5 bases). The V gene lost 6 bases and the J gene lost 0 bases, with 15 bases spanning the gap. The CDR3 loop spans 16 amino acids. Germline-derived CDR1 and CDR2 are WSHSY and SAAADI. This chain's CDR3 is CASSRALQYSNQPQHF. CDR3 nucleotide sequence: TGCGCCAGCAGCAGGGCCTTACAATATAGCAATCAGCCCCAGCATTTT.

The rearrangement links TRBV5-6 to TRBJ1-1; unclear D gene. V was trimmed by 0 bases and J by 1 base, leaving 7 bases between them. Germline V CDR1 and CDR2: SGHDT, YYEEEE. This CDR3 region has 14 residues. Here the CDR3 reads CASSLEMPNTEAFF. As DNA, the CDR3 is TGTGCCAGCAGCTTGGAAATGCCGAACACTGAAGCTTTCTTT.

This rearrangement joins TRBV28 to TRBJ1-2; D is perhaps TRBD1 (6 bases). Germline CDR1 and CDR2: MDHEN and SYDVKM. This CDR3 contains 15 residues. V lost 6 bases and J lost 7, with 21 bases in between. The CDR3 loop is CASSPRGPLRSGYTF. The CDR3 nucleotides read TGTGCCAGCAGCCCCAGGGGTCCTCTAAGGTCTGGCTACACCTTC.

The chain has TRBV7-2 and TRBJ2-3; 10 positions agree with TRBD2. CDR1 and CDR2 from the germline V gene are SGHTA and FQGNSA. This CDR3 comprises 18 residues. Trimming cost V 1 base and J 7 bases; bases outside gene matches: 14. The DNA for the CDR3 is TGTGCCAGCAGCTTAGAACCCACCGAGCGGGGGGGCCTGTATACGCAGTATTTT. Amino acids: CASSLEPTERGGLYTQYF. Complete variable domain (other parts from reference TRBV7-2 and TRBJ2-3): GAGVSQSPSNKVTEKGKDVELRCDPISGHTALYWYRQSLGQGLEFLIYFQGNSAPDKSGLPSDRFSAERTGGSVSTLTIQRTQQEDSAVYLCASSLEPTERGGLYTQYFGPGTRLTVL.

This clone was detected once. This chain links TRBV4-3 with TRBJ1-5; D not resolved. Trimming stripped 0 bases from V and 6 bases from J, with 12 bases between. Germline V gene sequence: CDR1 LGHNA, CDR2 YSLEER. This CDR3 spans 15 amino acids. CDR3: CASSQDSGMGQPQHF. In DNA, the CDR3 is TGCGCCAGCAGCCAAGATAGTGGGATGGGTCAGCCCCAGCATTTT.

The chain is built from TRBV20-1 and TRBJ1-2; no reliable D call. In germline, CDR1 is DFQATT, CDR2 SNEGSKA (reference sequence). The CDR3 covers 11 residues. Trimming left V 3 bases short and J 5 bases short, with 7 bases between. The CDR3 DNA sequence: TGCAGTGCTAGCGAGTGGTATGGCTACACCTTC. Amino acid sequence: CSASEWYGYTF.

The chain combines TRBV4-2 with TRBJ1-2, with a weak D call TRBD1 (5 bases). The ends were cut back, 2 bases at V and 2 bases at J, with 12 bases in the middle. The germline V gene has CDR1 LGHNA and CDR2 YNFKEQ. This CDR3 comprises 15 residues. The CDR3, as DNA: TGTGCCAGCAGCCAAACGACAGAATCCAACTATGGCTACACCTTC. Translation gives CASSQTTESNYGYTF.

V is TRBV6-5 and J is TRBJ2-5; D unresolved. The length of the CDR3 is 12 residues. Germline CDR1 reads MNHEY; CDR2 reads SVGAGI. Trimming shortened V by 6 bases and J by 8 bases, and 13 bases separated the two germline ends. The CDR3 is CASRGSPSTQYF. The CDR3 nucleotides are TGTGCCAGCAGGGGATCGCCCTCCACCCAGTACTTC.

This clone was detected once. The V call is TRBV4-2, the J call TRBJ2-4; D might be TRBD1 (6 bases). V was shortened by 1 base and J by 5 bases, with 6 bases between the two germline ends. The CDR3 sequence is 13 residues long. In germline, CDR1 is LGHNA, CDR2 YNFKEQ. The CDR3 sequence: CASSQGGQNIQYF. The CDR3 DNA reads as TGTGCCAGCAGCCAAGGGGGGCAAAACATTCAGTACTTC.

This chain links TRBV7-9 with TRBJ2-1; 7 bases line up with TRBD1. The CDR3 has 14 amino acids. Germline V gene lookup returns CDR1 SEHNR and CDR2 FQNEAQ (reference sequence). Trimming cost V 5 bases and J 5 bases; bases outside gene matches: 6. CDR3 DNA: TGTGCCAGCAGCCCGGGGACAGACCACAATGAGCAGTTCTTC. Its protein is CASSPGTDHNEQFF.

The chain recombines TRBV11-3 with TRBJ2-2; D is undetermined. The CDR3 spans 12 residues. The germline V gene has CDR1 SGHNT and CDR2 YENEEA. Trimming took 1 base from V and 6 from J, leaving 3 bases between them. The DNA of the CDR3 is TGTGCCAGCAGCTTAGGTGCCGGGGAGCTGTTTTTT. Its protein is CASSLGAGELFF.

This rearrangement joins TRBV6-5 to TRBJ1-2; a possible D gene is TRBD1 (6 bases). Trimming took off 6 bases at V and 6 bases at J, with 17 bases between the two ends. Germline V CDR1 and CDR2: MNHEY, SVGAGI. This CDR3 is built from 14 residues. In DNA form, the CDR3 reads TGTGCCAGCAGCCTAGAAGGGGGGTTCGATGGCTACACCTTC. Protein: CASSLEGGFDGYTF.

The V gene is TRBV18, the J gene TRBJ2-7; TRBD2 might be the D (5 bases). Trimming shortened V by 3 bases and J by 4 bases, and 10 bases separated the two germline ends. Germline V CDR1 and CDR2: KGHSH, LQKENI. This CDR3 has 13 residues. The CDR3, as DNA: TGTGCCAGCTCACCTCTAGAGGGATACGAGCAGTACTTC. Protein: CASSPLEGYEQYF.